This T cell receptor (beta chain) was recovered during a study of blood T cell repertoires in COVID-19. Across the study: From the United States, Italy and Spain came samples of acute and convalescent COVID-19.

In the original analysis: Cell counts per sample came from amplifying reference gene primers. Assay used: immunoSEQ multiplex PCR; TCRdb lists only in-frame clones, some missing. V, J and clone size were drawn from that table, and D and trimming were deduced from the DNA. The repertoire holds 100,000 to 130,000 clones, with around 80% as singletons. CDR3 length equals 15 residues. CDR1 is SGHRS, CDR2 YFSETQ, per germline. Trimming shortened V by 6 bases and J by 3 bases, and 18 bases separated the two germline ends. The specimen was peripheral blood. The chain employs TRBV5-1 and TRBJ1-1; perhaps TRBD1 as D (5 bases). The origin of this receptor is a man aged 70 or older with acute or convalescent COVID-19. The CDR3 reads CASNLQAGLDTEAFF. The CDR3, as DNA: TGCGCCAGCAACCTCCAAGCAGGGTTGGACACTGAAGCTTTCTTT. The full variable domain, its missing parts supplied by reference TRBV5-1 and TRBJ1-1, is KAGVTQTPRYLIKTRGQQVTLSCSPISGHRSVSWYQQTPGQGLQFLFEYFSETQRNKGNFPGRFSGRQFSNSRSEMNVSTLELGDSALYLCASNLQAGLDTEAFFGQGTRLTVV.